The source of this TCR beta chain is a study of somatic mutations in cytotoxic T cells in rheumatoid arthritis. Study overall: No treatment had yet been given when patient blood (around 33 ml EDTA) was drawn, right after diagnosis.

Notes on this clone: Its target is not known.

General study findings and limits: Within 8 of 65 patients, the single biggest CD8+ clone made up more than 20% of CD8+ cells. No significant CD8+ T-cell clonality difference was found between rheumatoid arthritis patients and age-matched controls.

Sequencing was performed with immunoSEQ multiplex PCR; in TCRdb, only in-frame clones are kept and a portion is missing. The repertoire holds more than 11,000 clones, with around 70% as singletons. This CDR3 contains 16 residues. The V end was cut by 3 bases, the J end by 3 bases, with 17 bases between. The V gene's germline CDR1 is MDHEN and CDR2 SYDVKM. The TCR sequence derives from an adult with rheumatoid arthritis. This chain joins TRBV28 and TRBJ2-5, with D perhaps matching TRBD2 (6 bases). Sequencing used CD8+ T cells sorted from blood. CDR3 coding DNA: TGTGCCAGCAGTTTCGTCACGGGGGTCGGAGAAGAGACCCAGTACTTC. Translated: CASSFVTGVGEETQYF.